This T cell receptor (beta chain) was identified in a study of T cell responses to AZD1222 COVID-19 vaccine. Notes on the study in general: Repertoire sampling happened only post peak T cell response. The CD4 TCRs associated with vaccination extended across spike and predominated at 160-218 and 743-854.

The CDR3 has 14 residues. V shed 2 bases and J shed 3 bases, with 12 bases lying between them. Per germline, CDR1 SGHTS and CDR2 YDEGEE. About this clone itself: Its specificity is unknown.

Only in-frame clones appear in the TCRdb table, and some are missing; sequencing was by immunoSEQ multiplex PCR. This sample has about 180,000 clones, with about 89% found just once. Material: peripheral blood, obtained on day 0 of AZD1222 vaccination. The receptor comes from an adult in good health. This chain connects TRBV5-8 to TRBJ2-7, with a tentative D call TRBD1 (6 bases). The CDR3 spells CASSLGGSGYEQYV. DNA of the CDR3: TGTGCCAGCAGCTTAGGGGGTTCGGGCTACGAGCAGTACGTC.